The clone carrying this T cell receptor (beta chain) appeared a few times. This sample was taken from a study of T cells in Graves' hyperthyroidism and ophthalmopathy. RNA transcripts gave rise to amplified TCR beta CDR3 regions. The HTBI primer set served for first-round RT-PCR of the TCR CDR3. TCRdb re-derived calls from the multiplex PCR reads in MiXCR, one entry per CDR3 protein. This sample has around 340,000 distinct CDR3 sequences; about 15% occur once, and the top ten carry around 24%. It was less than 13 ml of fresh peripheral blood that supplied the PBMCs. V lost 0 bases and J lost 5, with 5 bases in between. Germline CDR1 and CDR2: SGHTA and FQGNSA. The CDR3 is 14 residues long.

The sequence was obtained from a woman aged 25 to 39 with Graves' hyperthyroidism. Specimen: blood. V usage is TRBV7-2 and J usage is TRBJ1-6; no firm D call. CDR3 region: CASSLARDNSPLHF. Here the CDR3 DNA reads TGTGCCAGCAGCTTAGCACGGGATAATTCACCCCTCCACTTT. Together with reference TRBV7-2 and TRBJ1-6, the CDR3 gives the full variable domain: GAGVSQSPSNKVTEKGKDVELRCDPISGHTALYWYRQSLGQGLEFLIYFQGNSAPDKSGLPSDRFSAERTGGSVSTLTIQRTQQEDSAVYLCASSLARDNSPLHFGNGTRLTVT.